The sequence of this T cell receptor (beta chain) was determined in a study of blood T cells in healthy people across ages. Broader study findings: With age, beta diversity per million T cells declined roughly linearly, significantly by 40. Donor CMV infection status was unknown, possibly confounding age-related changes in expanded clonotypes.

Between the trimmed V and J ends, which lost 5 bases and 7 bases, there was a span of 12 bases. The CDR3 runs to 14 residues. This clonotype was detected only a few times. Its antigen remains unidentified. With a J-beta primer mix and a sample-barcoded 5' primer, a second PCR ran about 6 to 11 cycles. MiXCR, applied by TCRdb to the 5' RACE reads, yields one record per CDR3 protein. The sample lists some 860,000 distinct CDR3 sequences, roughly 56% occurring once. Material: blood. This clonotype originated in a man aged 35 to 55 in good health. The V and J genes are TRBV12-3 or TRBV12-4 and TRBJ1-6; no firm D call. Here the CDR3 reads CASSELMGNSPLHF. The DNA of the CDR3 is TGTGCCAGCAGTGAGCTGATGGGGAATTCACCCCTCCACTTT.